Listed below are T cell receptor beta chains from one sample, sequenced in a study of shared clonotypes between healthy human individuals. Profiled with immunoSEQ multiplex PCR; TCRdb holds only in-frame clones, not every one. This table has about 110,000 clones, 68% appearing once. Sequencing was performed on memory CD8+ T cells sorted from blood. These receptors came from a woman between 25 and 40 years old in good health. The CDR3 runs from the conserved cysteine through the conserved F or W. Fields, in order: clone size, D gene, V gene, J gene, CDR3 protein, CDR3 DNA. The D gene is left open where the match is weak. Size tells how often a clone was seen (once, few, many) or the class of an expanded clone, and some rows leave it out.

>few|-|TRBV27|TRBJ2-1
CASPLRAGEQFF
TGTGCCAGCCCCCTGCGGGCGGGGGAGCAGTTCTTC
>-|TRBD1|TRBV28|TRBJ2-7
CASNLKPGTGDYEQYF
TGTGCCAGCAATCTCAAACCTGGGACAGGGGACTACGAGCAGTACTTC
>-|TRBD1|TRBV19|TRBJ2-5
CASSEQGARGETQYF
TGTGCCAGTAGTGAGCAGGGGGCGCGGGGAGAGACCCAGTACTTC
>-|-|TRBV30|TRBJ1-2
CAWSVGVTGYTF
TGTGCCTGGAGTGTAGGAGTGACTGGCTACACCTTC
>-|-|TRBV7-7|TRBJ1-1
CASALRENTEAFF
TGTGCCAGCGCCTTACGTGAAAACACTGAAGCTTTCTTT
>-|-|TRBV28|TRBJ1-3
CASSYRVGNTIYF
TGTGCCAGCAGTTACAGGGTTGGAAACACCATATATTTT
>-|TRBD2|TRBV9|TRBJ2-7
CASSRGTSGEQYF
TGTGCCAGCAGCAGAGGGACTAGCGGCGAGCAGTACTTC
>-|-|TRBV7-6|TRBJ2-1
CASSQEDESAEQFF
TGTGCCAGCAGCCAAGAAGACGAGTCGGCTGAGCAGTTCTTC
>-|TRBD1|TRBV2|TRBJ1-2
CASSEDAGGYGYTF
TGTGCCAGCAGTGAAGATGCAGGGGGCTATGGCTACACCTTC
>-|TRBD1|TRBV7-9|TRBJ1-5
CASSPQGAGNQPQHF
TGTGCCAGCAGCCCACAGGGGGCCGGCAATCAGCCCCAGCATTTT
>-|-|TRBV25-1|TRBJ2-7
CASSKEISYEQYF
TGTGCCAGCAGCAAAGAAATCTCCTACGAGCAGTACTTC
>-|TRBD1|TRBV7-2|TRBJ2-7
CASSPWTGDYEQYF
TGTGCCAGCAGCCCCTGGACAGGGGACTACGAGCAGTACTTC
>few|TRBD2|TRBV5-8|TRBJ2-1
CASSLGLAGVNEQFF
TGTGCCAGCAGCTTAGGGCTAGCGGGAGTCAATGAGCAGTTCTTC
>-|-|TRBV4-1|TRBJ1-5
CASARNVGNQPQHF
TGCGCCAGCGCTAGGAATGTCGGCAATCAGCCCCAGCATTTT
>-|TRBD1|TRBV5-6|TRBJ2-2
CASSLAETGGSGELFF
TGTGCCAGCAGCTTGGCCGAGACAGGGGGTTCCGGGGAGCTGTTTTTT
>few|-|TRBV25-1|TRBJ2-5
CASSEGTSPAETQYF
TGTGCCAGCAGTGAAGGAACTTCCCCGGCGGAGACCCAGTACTTC
>-|-|TRBV4-2|TRBJ2-7
CASSQGPGDVSYEQYF
TGTGCCAGCAGCCAAGGGCCCGGGGATGTCTCCTACGAGCAGTACTTC
>-|-|TRBV19|TRBJ2-7
CASSMAGGAAYEQYF
TGTGCCAGTAGTATGGCAGGGGGGGCCGCCTACGAGCAGTACTTC
>-|TRBD2|TRBV4-1|TRBJ2-5
CASSPTLAGGETQYF
TGCGCCAGCAGTCCGACCCTAGCGGGAGGAGAGACCCAGTACTTC
>-|-|TRBV7-8|TRBJ1-2
CASSMDPPGGYTF
TGTGCCAGCAGCATGGACCCTCCCGGCGGCTACACCTTC
>few|TRBD2|TRBV28|TRBJ2-2
CASSLAGVETGELFF
TGTGCCAGCAGTTTAGCGGGAGTAGAGACCGGGGAGCTGTTTTTT
>-|-|TRBV6-6|TRBJ2-7
CASSYLAEQYF
TGTGCCAGCAGTTATTTAGCAGAGCAGTACTTC
>few|-|TRBV5-5|TRBJ2-7
CASSLASGGVGDEQYF
TGTGCCAGCAGCTTGGCCTCGGGGGGCGTCGGTGACGAGCAGTACTTC
>-|-|TRBV19|TRBJ2-7
CASSPLALSYEQYF
TGTGCCAGTAGTCCCCTAGCGCTCTCCTACGAGCAGTACTTC
>few|-|TRBV6-4|TRBJ2-2
CASSDDGNTGELFF
TGTGCCAGCAGTGACGATGGGAACACCGGGGAGCTGTTTTTT
>-|TRBD2|TRBV6-4|TRBJ2-1
CASSPSPSGTYNEQFF
TGTGCCAGCAGCCCCTCCCCTAGCGGGACCTACAATGAGCAGTTCTTC
>-|-|TRBV5-1|TRBJ1-1
CASSPRDSGDTEAFF
TGCGCCAGCAGCCCCCGAGACTCCGGGGACACTGAAGCTTTCTTT
>many|TRBD2|TRBV5-4|TRBJ2-7
CASSLVAGGTYEQYF
TGTGCCAGCAGCTTGGTAGCGGGAGGTACCTACGAGCAGTACTTC
>-|TRBD1|TRBV5-1|TRBJ2-7
CASSFKTGGLGEQYF
TGCGCCAGCAGCTTCAAGACAGGGGGCTTGGGCGAGCAGTACTTC
>many|-|TRBV25-1|TRBJ2-7
CASSGPGTPSYEQYF
TGTGCCAGCAGTGGACCCGGGACTCCTTCCTACGAGCAGTACTTC
>-|TRBD1|TRBV6-1|TRBJ1-5
CASSSDREPYQPQHF
TGTGCCAGCAGTTCGGACAGGGAGCCTTATCAGCCCCAGCATTTT
>once|-|TRBV1|TRBJ2-1
CTSSQDRSGLGYNEQFF
TGCACCAGCAGCCAAGATCGTTCGGGACTAGGGTACAATGAGCAGTTCTTC
>-|-|TRBV7-9|TRBJ2-7
CASSSRDGRVGYEQYF
TGTGCCAGCAGCAGCCGGGATGGCAGGGTTGGGTACGAGCAGTACTTC
>-|TRBD2|TRBV19|TRBJ2-3
CASRSPGPGGPDTQYF
TGTGCCAGTAGATCCCCGGGACCGGGGGGGCCAGATACGCAGTATTTT
>once|-|TRBV9|TRBJ1-2
CASSVAYEDYGYTF
TGTGCCAGCAGCGTAGCTTATGAGGACTATGGCTACACCTTC
>-|TRBD2|TRBV6-1|TRBJ2-2
CASSGRGDYQINTGELFF
TGTGCCAGCAGTGGGCGAGGGGACTATCAAATTAACACCGGGGAGCTGTTTTTT
>-|-|TRBV5-6|TRBJ1-6
CASSLGSPNSPLHF
TGTGCCAGCAGCTTGGGTAGTCCAAATTCACCCCTCCACTTT
>-|-|TRBV23-1|TRBJ1-1
CASSQGGNSTEAFF
TGCGCCAGCAGTCAGGGTGGGAATAGCACTGAAGCTTTCTTT
>many|TRBD2|TRBV6-1|TRBJ2-7
CASSDRVTSGSYEQYF
TGTGCCAGCAGTGACAGAGTGACTAGCGGGAGTTACGAGCAGTACTTC
>-|-|TRBV2|TRBJ2-7
CASSVKGRAYEQYF
TGTGCCAGCAGTGTAAAAGGCAGGGCGTACGAGCAGTACTTC
>-|TRBD2|TRBV28|TRBJ2-2
CASSSSGRVTTGELFF
TGTGCCAGCAGTTCTTCCGGGAGGGTGACCACCGGGGAGCTGTTTTTT
>-|-|TRBV28|TRBJ2-7
CASSYEQYF
TGTGCCAGTAGCTACGAGCAGTACTTC
>-|TRBD2|TRBV19|TRBJ2-7
CASSAGGSYEQYF
TGTGCCAGTAGTGCCGGGGGGAGCTACGAGCAGTACTTC
>few|-|TRBV15|TRBJ1-5
CATSGGGLGQPQHF
TGTGCCACCAGCGGCGGGGGTCTGGGCCAGCCCCAGCATTTT
>-|TRBD2|TRBV29-1|TRBJ2-7
CSVEGGGLPSSYEQYF
TGCAGCGTTGAAGGGGGGGGACTTCCGAGCTCCTACGAGCAGTACTTC
>few|TRBD2|TRBV4-1|TRBJ2-2
CASSQAPGLAGERSGELFF
TGCGCCAGCAGCCAAGCCCCAGGACTAGCGGGAGAACGGTCCGGGGAGCTGTTTTTT
>medium-sized|-|TRBV7-2|TRBJ2-1
CASSLVGYYNEQFF
TGTGCCAGCAGCTTAGTTGGTTATTACAATGAGCAGTTCTTC
>-|-|TRBV21-1|TRBJ1-2
CASSKAADIYGYTF
TGTGCCAGCAGCAAAGCGGCGGACATTTATGGCTACACCTTC
>-|-|TRBV2|TRBJ2-7
CASWESYEQYF
TGTGCCAGCTGGGAATCCTACGAGCAGTACTTC